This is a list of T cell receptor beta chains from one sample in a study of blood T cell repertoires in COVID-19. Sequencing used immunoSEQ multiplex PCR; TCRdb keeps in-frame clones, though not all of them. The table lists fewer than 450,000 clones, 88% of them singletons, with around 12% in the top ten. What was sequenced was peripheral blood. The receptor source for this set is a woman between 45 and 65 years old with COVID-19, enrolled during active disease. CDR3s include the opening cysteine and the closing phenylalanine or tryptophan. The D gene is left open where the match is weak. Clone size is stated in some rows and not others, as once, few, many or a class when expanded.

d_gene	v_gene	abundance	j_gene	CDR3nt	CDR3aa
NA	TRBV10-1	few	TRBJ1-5	TGCGCCAGCAGTGCCATCGACGGGGATAGCAATCAGCCCCAGCATTTT	CASSAIDGDSNQPQHF
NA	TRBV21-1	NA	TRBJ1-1	TGTGCCAGCAGCACACAAAACTTAGACTTGGGGAACACTGAAGCTTTCTTT	CASSTQNLDLGNTEAFF
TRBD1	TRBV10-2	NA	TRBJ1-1	TGCGCCAGCACCCAGACAGGGAGAGACACTGAAGCTTTCTTT	CASTQTGRDTEAFF
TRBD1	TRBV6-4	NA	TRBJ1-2	TGTGCCAGCAGTGACTCGGCAGGGGGAAAATACACCTTC	CASSDSAGGKYTF
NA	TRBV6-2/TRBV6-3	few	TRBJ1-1	TGTGCCAGCAGTTATAGAGCGGTGTACACTGAAGCTTTCTTT	CASSYRAVYTEAFF
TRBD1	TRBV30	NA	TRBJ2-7	TGTGCCTGTAGGACAGGGTTCCACGAGCAGTACTTC	CACRTGFHEQYF
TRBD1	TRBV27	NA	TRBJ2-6	TGTGCCAGCAGTTTATCCCAGGGGGAAGGGATCCCTGGGGCCAACGTCCTGACTTTC	CASSLSQGEGIPGANVLTF
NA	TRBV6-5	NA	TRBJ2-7	TGTGCCAGCAGTCTGACTAGTCCTAGTTCCGAGCAGTACTTC	CASSLTSPSSEQYF
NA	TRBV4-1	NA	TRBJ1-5	TGCGCCAGCAGCCAAGACCGGAGTAGCAATCAGCCCCAGCATTTT	CASSQDRSSNQPQHF
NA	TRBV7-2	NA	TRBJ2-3	TGTGCCAGCAGTCTTGTGTCTAGCCGGCCCGGGCTAAGCACAGATACGCAGTATTTT	CASSLVSSRPGLSTDTQYF
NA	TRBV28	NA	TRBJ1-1	TGTGCCAGCAGTTTATGGGCGGAGGGTACTGAAGCTTTCTTT	CASSLWAEGTEAFF
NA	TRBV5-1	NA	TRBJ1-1	TGCGCCAGCAGCATAACCCCGGACGGGGGCACTGAAGCTTTCTTT	CASSITPDGGTEAFF
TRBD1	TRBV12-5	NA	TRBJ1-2	TGTGCTAGTGGTTTGGAGACAGGGCTCGGCTACACCTTC	CASGLETGLGYTF
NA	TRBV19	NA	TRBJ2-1	TGTGCCAGTAGTATAGTGGCAGGGTCCCTTAATGAGCAGTTCTTC	CASSIVAGSLNEQFF
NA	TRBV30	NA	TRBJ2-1	TGTGCCTGGAGCGAGACAGGTTCCTACAATGAGCAGTTCTTC	CAWSETGSYNEQFF
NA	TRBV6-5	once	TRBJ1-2	TGTGCCACCTCAACTCACCGTGGCTACACCTTC	CATSTHRGYTF
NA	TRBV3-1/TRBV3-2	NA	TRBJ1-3	TGTGCCAGCAGCCAACGCGGACAGAGCTCTGGAAACACCATATATTTT	CASSQRGQSSGNTIYF
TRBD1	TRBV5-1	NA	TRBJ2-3	TGCGCCAGCAGCCGCTACCCGCATACAGGGGGCACAGATACGCAGTATTTT	CASSRYPHTGGTDTQYF
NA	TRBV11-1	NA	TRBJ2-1	TGTGCCAGCAGCGGGGGGGGCCCCTACAATGAGCAGTTCTTC	CASSGGGPYNEQFF
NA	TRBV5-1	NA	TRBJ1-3	TGCGCCAGCAGCTTGGAGGGAGGGCCTGGAAACACCATATATTTT	CASSLEGGPGNTIYF
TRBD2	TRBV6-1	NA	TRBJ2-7	TGTGCCAGCAGTGATACTGAGTCGGGGGGTTACTACGAGCAGTACTTC	CASSDTESGGYYEQYF
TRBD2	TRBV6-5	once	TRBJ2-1	TGTGCCGGGACTAGGGGGGGGAATGAGCAGTTCTTC	CAGTRGGNEQFF
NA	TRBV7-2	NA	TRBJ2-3	TGTGCCAGCAGCCCAGGTCAATCAGCAGATACGCAGTATTTT	CASSPGQSADTQYF
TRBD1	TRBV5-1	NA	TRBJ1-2	TGCGCCAGCAGCTTGGACAGGGGGAAAATCTATGGCTACACCTTC	CASSLDRGKIYGYTF
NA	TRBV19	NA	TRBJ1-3	TGTGCCAGTAGGGGCATCAACTCTGGAAACACCATATATTTT	CASRGINSGNTIYF
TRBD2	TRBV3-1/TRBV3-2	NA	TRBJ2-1	TGTGCCAGCAGCCCTGGCCCGGCTAGCGGGACTTACAATGAGCAGTTCTTC	CASSPGPASGTYNEQFF
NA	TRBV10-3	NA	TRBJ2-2	TGTGCCATCCAAGACAGAACCACCGGGGAGCTGTTTTTT	CAIQDRTTGELFF
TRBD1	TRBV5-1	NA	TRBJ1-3	TGCGCCAGCAGCTTCCTAGGGACAGACTCTGGAAACACCATATATTTT	CASSFLGTDSGNTIYF
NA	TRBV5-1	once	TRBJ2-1	TGCGCCAGCAGCTTGGACAGGGCACCCTACAATGAGCAGTTCTTC	CASSLDRAPYNEQFF
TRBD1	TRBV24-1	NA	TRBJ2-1	TGTGCCACCAAGGACAGGGGAGATGAGCAGTTCTTC	CATKDRGDEQFF
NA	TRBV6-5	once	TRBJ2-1	TGTGCCAGCATGAATGGCAGGACCTACAATGAGCAGTTCTTC	CASMNGRTYNEQFF
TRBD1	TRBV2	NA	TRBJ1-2	TGTGCCAGCAGTGGGTGGGACAGGGGAAGCTACACCTTC	CASSGWDRGSYTF
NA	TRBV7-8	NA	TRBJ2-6	TGTGCCAGCAGGTTAAGAGGGCCCCCTGGGGCCAACGTCCTGACTTTC	CASRLRGPPGANVLTF
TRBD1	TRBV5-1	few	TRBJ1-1	TGCGCCAGCAGCCCGACAGGGGGCATACGGAACACTGAAGCTTTCTTT	CASSPTGGIRNTEAFF
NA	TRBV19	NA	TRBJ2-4	TGTGCCAGTAGTATGGGTCCAGGCGAGCCCAAAAACATTCAGTACTTC	CASSMGPGEPKNIQYF
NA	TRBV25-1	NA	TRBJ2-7	TGTGCCAGCAGGACTCATACCTCCTACGAGCAGTACTTC	CASRTHTSYEQYF
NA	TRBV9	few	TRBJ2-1	TGTGCCAGCAGCCTGGTCGGAGAGGCGGTTGAGCAGTTCTTC	CASSLVGEAVEQFF
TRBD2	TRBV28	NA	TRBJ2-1	TGTGCCAGCAGTTTTCGGACTAGTTATCGAGATGAGCAGTTCTTC	CASSFRTSYRDEQFF
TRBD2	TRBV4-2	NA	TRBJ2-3	TGTGCCAGCAGCCAAGAACTAGCGGGGGATACGCAGTATTTT	CASSQELAGDTQYF
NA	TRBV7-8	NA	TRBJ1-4	TGTGCCAGCAGCTTTACAGGACTACCAACTAATGAAAAACTGTTTTTT	CASSFTGLPTNEKLFF
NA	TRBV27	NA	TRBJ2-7	TGTGCCAGCAGTTCTGCGGGCGCCGGCGAGCAGTACTTC	CASSSAGAGEQYF
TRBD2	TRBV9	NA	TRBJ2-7	TGTGCCAGCAGCGTGGCGGGGGGGACTTACCCCTACGAGCAGTACTTC	CASSVAGGTYPYEQYF
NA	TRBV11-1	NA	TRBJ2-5	TGTGCTAGCACGAGAGGAGAGACCCAGTACTTC	CASTRGETQYF
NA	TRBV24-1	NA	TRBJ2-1	TGTGCCACCAGCCACCCAGAGGACAATGAGCAGTTCTTC	CATSHPEDNEQFF
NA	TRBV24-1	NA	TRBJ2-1	TGTGCCACCAGTGATGCCAAAACAGGGATTTTATGGAATGAGCAGTTCTTC	CATSDAKTGILWNEQFF
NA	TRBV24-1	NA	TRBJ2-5	TGTGCCACCAGTGATTCACAGGGACACCAAGAGACCCAGTACTTC	CATSDSQGHQETQYF
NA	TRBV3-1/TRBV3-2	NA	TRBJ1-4	TGTGCCAGCAGCACCCTATCGACAGGAGGTAATGAAAAACTGTTTTTT	CASSTLSTGGNEKLFF
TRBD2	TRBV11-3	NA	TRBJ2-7	TGTGCCAGCAGCTCCGGGGGGAGGTCCTACGAGCAGTACTTC	CASSSGGRSYEQYF
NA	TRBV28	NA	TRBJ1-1	TGTGCCAGCAGACTCGACAGGACGAACACTGAAGCTTTCTTT	CASRLDRTNTEAFF
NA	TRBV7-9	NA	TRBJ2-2	TGTGCCAGCAGCCGGACTGGGTCGCTGTTTTTT	CASSRTGSLFF
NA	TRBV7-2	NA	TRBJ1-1	TGTGCCAGCAGCCCCCTATCGCGGGTGAACACTGAAGCTTTCTTT	CASSPLSRVNTEAFF
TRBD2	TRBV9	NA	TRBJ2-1	TGTGCCAGCAGCCTGACTAGCGGGGGGTACGAGCAGTTCTTC	CASSLTSGGYEQFF
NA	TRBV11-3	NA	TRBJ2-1	TGTGCCAGCAGCTCTCGGGGTCCTTACAATGAGCAGTTCTTC	CASSSRGPYNEQFF
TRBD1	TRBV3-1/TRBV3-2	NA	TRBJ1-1	TGTGCCAGCAGCCAAGGAGACGACAGGGGTACTGAAGCTTTCTTT	CASSQGDDRGTEAFF
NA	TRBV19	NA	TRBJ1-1	TGTGCCAGTAGTATAGATCGACAGTCCTCGCGCGGAGCTTTCTTT	CASSIDRQSSRGAFF
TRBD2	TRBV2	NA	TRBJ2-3	TGTGCCACCCGGCCTAGCGGGGGGTCAGATACGCAGTATTTT	CATRPSGGSDTQYF
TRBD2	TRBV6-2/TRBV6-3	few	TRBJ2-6	TGTGCCAGCAGCCCTAGCGGTGAGAGCTCTGGGGCCAACGTCCTGACTTTC	CASSPSGESSGANVLTF